The rows below give T cell receptor beta chains drawn from one sample of a study of human T cells and chemical hapten exposure. From the RACE reads, TCRdb called clonotypes with MiXCR, one entry per CDR3 protein. The repertoire includes roughly 43,000 distinct CDR3 sequences, 9.5% to 10% of them detected once, and 13% to 15% sits in the top ten. Source: whole blood, taken in connection with sensitization to the hapten diphenylcyclopropenone (DPC). Source of these receptors: a young woman with alopecia areata. Some clones in this sample may be carry-over from other donors' samples. CDR3s include the opening cysteine and the closing phenylalanine or tryptophan. Each record gives: D gene, V gene, CDR3 length, J gene, clone size, CDR3 DNA, CDR3 protein. D genes are given only for firm matches. Clone size, where shown, is once, few, many, or a class for clones that have expanded.

.,TRBV2,14,TRBJ1-5,many,TGTGCCAGCAGCATCCTGGGGGGGGATCAGCCCCAGCATTTT,CASSILGGDQPQHF
TRBD1,TRBV12-3/TRBV12-4,13,TRBJ2-5,many,TGTGCCAGCAGCTCAGGGGGCACCGAGACCCAGTACTTC,CASSSGGTETQYF
.,TRBV7-6,14,TRBJ2-3,many,TGTGCCAGCAGCCCGACCGGGACTACAGATACGCAGTATTTT,CASSPTGTTDTQYF
TRBD2,TRBV7-2,14,TRBJ2-7,.,TGTGCCAGCAGCTTAGACCGGGGGGCCTACGAGCAGTACTTC,CASSLDRGAYEQYF
.,TRBV7-2,15,TRBJ1-2,many,TGTGCCAGCAGCCCTCGGACGGGGGAACCTTATGGCTACACCTTC,CASSPRTGEPYGYTF
TRBD1,TRBV10-3,13,TRBJ1-2,.,TGTGCCATCGGACAGGGGGACGGCTATGGCTACACCTTC,CAIGQGDGYGYTF
.,TRBV12-3/TRBV12-4,16,TRBJ1-2,many,TGTGCCAGCAGTTTAGGGTCGTTAGGAAGCTTCTATGGCTACACCTTC,CASSLGSLGSFYGYTF
.,TRBV21-1,13,TRBJ2-7,few,TGTGCCAGCAGCACAGGGGGCACCTACGAGCAGTACTTC,CASSTGGTYEQYF
.,TRBV7-9,12,TRBJ2-1,many,TGTGCCAGCAGCTTACCCAGAGATGAGCAGTTCTTC,CASSLPRDEQFF
TRBD1,TRBV23-1,19,TRBJ1-1,few,TGCGCCAGCAGTCAATGGACCCGGGACAGGGCTAGGACCAACACTGAAGCTTTCTTT,CASSQWTRDRARTNTEAFF
.,TRBV6-5,13,TRBJ2-7,.,TGTGCCAGCAGTTACAGTCGAGGCTACGAGCAGTACTTC,CASSYSRGYEQYF
TRBD1,TRBV28,14,TRBJ2-7,few,TGTGCCAGCAGTTCCCGGGACAGGGAGTCCGAGCAGTACTTC,CASSSRDRESEQYF
TRBD1,TRBV6-1,14,TRBJ2-7,medium-sized,TGTGCCAGCAGCCCCGGGGACAGTACCTACGAGCAGTACTTC,CASSPGDSTYEQYF
.,TRBV18,15,TRBJ2-1,many,TGTGCCAGCTCACCTCGACCGGACGAGTACAATGAGCAGTTCTTC,CASSPRPDEYNEQFF
.,TRBV29-1,12,TRBJ1-2,few,TGCAGCGTTTATGCGGCGGGCTATGGCTACACCTTC,CSVYAAGYGYTF
TRBD2,TRBV18,17,TRBJ2-7,many,TGTGCCAGCTCACTTGGGACTAGCGCAATTCAACCCTACGAGCAGTACTTC,CASSLGTSAIQPYEQYF
TRBD1,TRBV18,13,TRBJ2-5,few,TGTGCCAGCTCACAGACAGGGAAAGAGACCCAGTACTTC,CASSQTGKETQYF
.,TRBV29-1,13,TRBJ2-7,.,TGCAGCGTTGAACCCGTGGGAGGCTACGAGCAGTACTTC,CSVEPVGGYEQYF
TRBD2,TRBV7-2,13,TRBJ2-7,.,TGTGCCAGCAGCCGTGGACTAGCCGCCGAGCAGTACTTC,CASSRGLAAEQYF
TRBD1,TRBV20-1,16,TRBJ1-5,few,TGCAGTGCTAGAAAGGGGACAGGGATTAGGAATCAGCCCCAGCATTTT,CSARKGTGIRNQPQHF
.,TRBV30,14,TRBJ2-7,many,TGTGCCTGGAGGGACACCCTGGGCTCCTACGAGCAGTACTTC,CAWRDTLGSYEQYF
.,TRBV25-1,14,TRBJ1-2,many,TGTGCCAGCAGTACCGACAGTCTTCTTAATGGCTACACCTTC,CASSTDSLLNGYTF
TRBD2,TRBV7-6,12,TRBJ2-1,many,TGTGCCAGCAGCCCAGGGACTAGCGCACAGTTCTTC,CASSPGTSAQFF
.,TRBV6-2/TRBV6-3,11,TRBJ2-3,many,TGTGCCAGCAGTACCCCAGATACGCAGTATTTT,CASSTPDTQYF
TRBD2,TRBV4-2,14,TRBJ2-7,many,TGTGCCAGCAGCCCGGGACGGACTAGCTACGAGCAGTACTTC,CASSPGRTSYEQYF
.,TRBV9,14,TRBJ1-1,.,TGTGCCAGCAGCGTAGCTGAACAGCACACTGAAGCTTTCTTT,CASSVAEQHTEAFF
TRBD2,TRBV7-3,15,TRBJ2-5,.,TGTGCCAGCAGCCCAGTAGCGGGCCCCGAAGAGACCCAGTACTTC,CASSPVAGPEETQYF
TRBD1,TRBV7-7,15,TRBJ1-4,few,TGTGCCAGCAGCCGGGGGACAGGACGTAATGAAAAACTGTTTTTT,CASSRGTGRNEKLFF
.,TRBV6-2/TRBV6-3,15,TRBJ1-5,.,TGTGCCAGCAGTTCCGACGACCGAGTCAATCAGCCCCAGCATTTT,CASSSDDRVNQPQHF
.,TRBV4-2,15,TRBJ1-4,.,TGTGCCAGCAGCCAAGGGACCGGGGTAGAAGAAAAACTGTTTTTT,CASSQGTGVEEKLFF
.,TRBV21-1,16,TRBJ1-3,many,TGTGCCAGTTCAGGGACAGAGGCGAGCTCTGGAAACACCATATATTTT,CASSGTEASSGNTIYF
.,TRBV6-2/TRBV6-3,16,TRBJ2-3,.,TGTGCCAGCAATCCGAGGGGACGATTAGGGTCAGATACGCAGTATTTT,CASNPRGRLGSDTQYF
TRBD2,TRBV12-3/TRBV12-4,16,TRBJ2-7,.,TGTGCCAGCAGTTTCGTCGGTAGCGGGGGGTTATACGAGCAGTACTTC,CASSFVGSGGLYEQYF
.,TRBV6-2/TRBV6-3,14,TRBJ1-1,few,TGTGCCACAGGAAGGGGGATATTGAACACTGAAGCTTTCTTT,CATGRGILNTEAFF
.,TRBV6-2/TRBV6-3,14,TRBJ1-1,many,TGTGCCACCGAAACGGCCCTTGGGGGCACTGAAGCTTTCTTT,CATETALGGTEAFF
TRBD1,TRBV2,14,TRBJ1-2,few,TGTGCCAGCAGACAGGGGGCAGCTAACTATGGCTACACCTTC,CASRQGAANYGYTF
TRBD2,TRBV28,16,TRBJ2-3,once,TGTGCCAGCAGTTTAACGGGCAGCGGGACCACAGATACGCAGTATTTT,CASSLTGSGTTDTQYF
TRBD1,TRBV27,14,TRBJ2-7,few,TGTGCCAGCAGCCATACAGGGGTCCCCTACGAGCAGTACTTC,CASSHTGVPYEQYF
.,TRBV24-1,10,TRBJ2-1,.,TGTGCCACCAAAAACAATGAGCAGTTCTTC,CATKNNEQFF
.,TRBV7-7,16,TRBJ2-2,.,TGTGCCAGCAGCTTAGCTTCCGGGGTAGATTCCGGGGAGCTGTTTTTT,CASSLASGVDSGELFF
TRBD1,TRBV28,16,TRBJ2-2,.,TGTGCCAGCAGTCTGAGACAGGGCGCTGGTACCGGGGAGCTGTTTTTT,CASSLRQGAGTGELFF
.,TRBV7-9,14,TRBJ1-4,many,TGTGCCAGCAGCTTAGCGGGAACACCTGAAAAACTGTTTTTT,CASSLAGTPEKLFF
.,TRBV6-2/TRBV6-3,14,TRBJ2-4,few,TGTGCCAGCAAAAGAGGGACCAGCCAAAACATTCAGTACTTC,CASKRGTSQNIQYF
TRBD2,TRBV7-8,16,TRBJ2-1,.,TGTGCCAGCAGCTTAGAGGTAGCGGGGGGATACAATGAGCAGTTCTTC,CASSLEVAGGYNEQFF
.,TRBV7-2,14,TRBJ1-5,few,TGTGCCTCCGGCCGGGCCGGGAGCAATCAGCCCCAGCATTTT,CASGRAGSNQPQHF
.,TRBV2,12,TRBJ2-1,few,TGTGCCAGCAGAGACCCCCATGATGAGCAGTTCTTC,CASRDPHDEQFF
TRBD1,TRBV5-1,17,TRBJ2-7,few,TGCGCCAGCAGCCCCGGGACAGGGTCAGTGTCGTCCTACGAGCAGTACTTC,CASSPGTGSVSSYEQYF
TRBD2,TRBV20-1,14,TRBJ2-1,few,TGCAGTGCACCGGACGGGGGGGTCAACAATGAGCAGTTCTTC,CSAPDGGVNNEQFF
.,TRBV29-1,10,TRBJ1-1,.,TGCACCTCAATGGCCACTGAAGCTTTCTTT,CTSMATEAFF
.,TRBV6-5,14,TRBJ2-5,few,TGTGCCAGCAGTGGGCCGGGGGGCTGGAAGACCCAGTACTTC,CASSGPGGWKTQYF
TRBD2,TRBV2,17,TRBJ2-3,few,TGTGCCAGCAGTGAAGATTCGACTAGCGGGGTAATAGATACGCAGTATTTT,CASSEDSTSGVIDTQYF
.,TRBV18,13,TRBJ1-1,few,TGTGCCAGCACCGGGACGGTGAACACTGAAGCTTTCTTT,CASTGTVNTEAFF
.,TRBV28,16,TRBJ2-1,.,TGTGCCAGCAGGACCACAGGCCTCAGCTCCTACAATGAGCAGTTCTTC,CASRTTGLSSYNEQFF